One and the same sample provided the 21 T cell receptor beta chains below, sequenced in a study of blood T cells in healthy people across ages. Primers used in a second PCR of about 7 to 12 cycles were a sample-barcoded 5' primer and a J-beta primer mix. Via MiXCR, TCRdb re-called the 5' RACE reads, giving one row per CDR3 protein. The data show almost 1 million distinct CDR3 sequences, about 53% seen once. The sequenced sample consisted of blood. The receptors were gathered from a woman aged 55-69 years in good health.

The J gene is TRBJ2-5, the V gene TRBV6-2 or TRBV6-3; no definite D call. Germline CDR1 and CDR2: MNHEY and SVGEGT. With 7 bases removed from V and 11 bases from J, the gap between germline ends came to 17 bases. The CDR3 is made up of 12 amino acids. The CDR3 nucleotides are TGTGCCAGCACGACTTCCCTCACAACGCAGTACTTC. Its protein is CASTTSLTTQYF.

The V call is TRBV27, the J call TRBJ2-7; the match to TRBD1 covers 9 bases. The junction had 12 bases not matched to a gene; V was cut back by 5 bases and J by 7 bases. This CDR3 has 15 amino acids. Germline assignment: CDR1 MNHEY and CDR2 SMNVEV (reference sequence). The CDR3 loop is CASSPGTGYSNEQYF. For the CDR3, the DNA is TGTGCCAGCAGTCCCGGGACAGGGTATTCGAATGAGCAGTACTTC.

J is TRBJ1-1 and V is TRBV28; the D gene is possibly TRBD1 (5 bases). From germline, CDR1 is MDHEN and CDR2 SYDVKM. V dropped 5 bases and J dropped 7 bases, with 17 bases sitting between them. The CDR3 consists of 14 residues. CDR3 coding DNA: TGTGCCAGCAGTACTACATTCGGGGGACGTGAAGCTTTCTTT. This translates into CASSTTFGGREAFF.

The chain carries TRBV6-2 or TRBV6-3 and TRBJ1-6; the D is unclear. Germline V gene data show CDR1 as MNHEY and CDR2 as SVGEGT. Trimming stripped 6 bases from V and 7 bases from J, with 13 bases between. The CDR3 is made up of 14 amino acids. This chain's CDR3 is CASRSSSENSPLHF. The DNA of the CDR3 is TGTGCCAGCAGGTCCTCCTCGGAAAATTCACCCCTCCACTTT.

This clonotype was recorded a few times. The genes are TRBV2 and TRBJ2-7, with a possible D match to TRBD2 (5 bases). This CDR3 has 11 amino acids. Trimming pared 6 bases from V and 8 bases from J, leaving 11 bases between. Per the germline V gene, CDR1 is SNHLY and CDR2 is FYNNEI. The CDR3 loop is CASRRDSQQYF. The CDR3 DNA is TGTGCCAGCAGACGGGATAGTCAGCAGTACTTC.

V is TRBV4-1 and J is TRBJ2-5; 9 positions agree with TRBD1. The V and J ends lost 3 bases and 11 bases, in that order; junction bases with no gene match: 16. In germline, CDR1 is MGHRA, CDR2 YSYEKL. The CDR3 has 16 amino acids. The CDR3 nucleotides are TGCGCCAGCAGCCACAGAGGGAGGGACAGGGACAATGAGCAGTACTTC. Translated, it gives CASSHRGRDRDNEQYF.

Comment on this clonotype: One end of the junction fails to match germline, which may point to a read error. The gene calls are TRBV3-1 and TRBJ2-1; no reliable D call. CDR1 and CDR2 (germline): LGHDT, YNNKEL (reference sequence). The CDR3 is made up of 13 amino acids. The CDR3 DNA reads TGTGCCAGCAGCCAACAGACGTTCAATCAGCAGTTCTTC. Its translation is CASSQQTFNQQFF.

J is TRBJ2-6 and V is TRBV20-1, with no clear D. The CDR3 totals 17 residues. Between the trimmed V and J ends, which lost 5 bases and 0 bases, there was a span of 17 bases. Germline V gene data show CDR1 as DFQATT and CDR2 as SNEGSKA (reference sequence). The CDR3, as DNA: TGCAGTGCTCAGAGGCAGGACCAACCCTCTGGGGCCAACGTCCTGACTTTC. It yields the protein CSAQRQDQPSGANVLTF.

This sequence joins TRBV9 and TRBJ2-5; 9 bases are a match to TRBD1. Germline V gene sequence: CDR1 SGDLS, CDR2 YYNGEE. Losses at the gene ends were 5 bases for V and 4 bases for J; bases not matched to a gene: 6. CDR3 length equals 14 residues. CDR3: CASRPGQGPETQYF. DNA of the CDR3: TGTGCCAGCAGACCCGGACAGGGGCCAGAGACCCAGTACTTC.

The chain couples TRBV28 to TRBJ1-4, with 8 bases aligning to TRBD1. Trimming cost V 3 bases and J 5 bases; bases outside gene matches: 2. This CDR3 spans 14 amino acids. Germline loops: CDR1 MDHEN, CDR2 SYDVKM. The CDR3: CASSFWTGNEKLFF. The DNA of the CDR3 is TGTGCCAGCAGTTTTTGGACAGGGAATGAAAAACTGTTTTTT.

The chain employs TRBV12-3 or TRBV12-4 and TRBJ2-7, with D possibly being TRBD2 (6 bases). V lost 9 bases and J lost 0, with 18 bases in between. The CDR3 covers 15 residues. For the CDR3, the DNA is TGTGCCAGTAGTACGACCGGGACTTACTCCTACGAGCAGTACTTC. This sequence encodes CASSTTGTYSYEQYF.

The chain carries TRBV6-5 and TRBJ2-7, with D uncertain. The V gene's germline CDR1 is MNHEY and CDR2 SVGAGI. The CDR3 totals 15 residues. Between the trimmed V and J ends, which lost 1 base and 0 bases, there was a span of 10 bases. The CDR3 sequence is CASSYFASSSYEQYF. For the CDR3, the DNA is TGTGCCAGCAGTTACTTCGCTAGTAGCTCCTACGAGCAGTACTTC.

Concerning this clonotype itself: The junction departs from the called germline gene at one end, perhaps through a read error. The genes are TRBV12-3 or TRBV12-4 and TRBJ2-3; TRBD2 matches 14 bases. The CDR3 runs 18 residues. Here the CDR3 reads CASSFRTSGRPKTDAQYF. DNA for the CDR3: TGTGCCAGCAGTTTCCGGACTAGCGGGAGGCCCAAAACAGATGCGCAGTATTTT.

This chain joins TRBV20-1 and TRBJ2-5; D gene ambiguous. With the DNA end fitting TRBJ2-7 better, the J assignment may be wrong. The CDR3 covers 13 residues. Germline V gives CDR1 DFQATT, CDR2 SNEGSKA (reference sequence). The CDR3, as DNA: TGCAGTGCTAGTGCGCGACACTACTACGAGCAGTACTTC. This codes for CSASARHYYEQYF.

As to this clonotype: An end of the junction does not agree with germline; a read error may underlie this. This chain connects TRBV4-2 to TRBJ2-4; 10 bases line up with TRBD2. This CDR3 region has 20 residues. Per germline, CDR1 LGHNA and CDR2 YNFKEQ. The CDR3 bases are TGTGCCAGCAACCAAGACTTAGCGGGAGGCGGCCCGGTAGCCAAAAACATTCAGTACTTC. It translates to CASNQDLAGGGPVAKNIQYF.

There are a few counts of this clonotype. V gene TRBV7-2 combines with J gene TRBJ2-7, with TRBD2 identical over 12 bases. This CDR3 contains 15 residues. Germline CDR1 and CDR2: SGHTA and FQGNSA. V shed 4 bases and J 12 bases; nucleotides not matched to a gene: 13. The CDR3 loop reads CASSSRTSGITPTYF. The CDR3 coding sequence is TGTGCCAGCAGCTCCCGGACTAGCGGGATCACCCCTACGTACTTC.

This rearrangement joins TRBV28 to TRBJ2-1, with 7 nucleotides matching TRBD2. V shed 6 bases, J shed 7 bases, and the junction held 18 bases outside the gene matches. Germline CDR1 and CDR2: MDHEN and SYDVKM. The CDR3 has 17 residues. The chain's CDR3 is CASSPPRGQKGGNEQFF. CDR3 nucleotide sequence: TGTGCCAGCAGCCCCCCCCGCGGCCAAAAGGGAGGGAATGAGCAGTTCTTC. The variable domain in full, with the rest retrieved from reference TRBV28 and TRBJ2-1, is DVKVTQSSRYLVKRTGEKVFLECVQDMDHENMFWYRQDPGLGLRLIYFSYDVKMKEKGDIPEGYSVSREKKERFSLILESASTNQTSMYLCASSPPRGQKGGNEQFFGPGTRLTVL.

To note about this clonotype: The final CDR3 position lacks the conserved phenylalanine or tryptophan, pointing to a likely read error. This chain links TRBV28 with TRBJ2-5; possibly TRBD1 for D (6 bases). The CDR3 length is 15 residues. The germline V gene has CDR1 MDHEN and CDR2 SYDVKM. The germline V and J ends were trimmed by 3 bases and 0 bases, with 11 bases remaining between them. CDR3 DNA: TGTGCCAGCAGTTTGTCCACAGGGTACCAAGAGACCCAGTACTTG. Translated, it gives CASSLSTGYQETQYL.

This clonotype was seen only a few times. J is TRBJ2-5 and V is TRBV28; D is undetermined. Germline V gene sequence: CDR1 MDHEN, CDR2 SYDVKM. Trimming cost V 3 bases and J 2 bases, with 13 bases left between them. This CDR3 is 15 amino acids long. The CDR3 is CASSFPLAGQETQYF. CDR3 in DNA: TGTGCCAGCAGTTTTCCCTTGGCAGGACAAGAGACCCAGTACTTC.

V and J are TRBV5-1 and TRBJ2-5; D is uncertain. Germline V CDR1 and CDR2: SGHRS, YFSETQ. Trimming took off 3 bases at V and 11 bases at J, with 11 bases between the two ends. The CDR3 covers 11 residues. The CDR3 region has the DNA TGCGCCAGCAGCTCTGGACGGTGGCAGTACTTC. It specifies CASSSGRWQYF.

The V and J genes are TRBV27 and TRBJ1-1; 9 positions match TRBD1. Germline CDR1 is MNHEY and CDR2 is SMNVEV (reference sequence). This CDR3 is 13 amino acids long. V lost 7 bases, J lost 4 bases, and 4 bases stayed unmatched. In DNA form, the CDR3 reads TGTGCCAGCAAGGGGACAGGGCTCACTGAAGCTTTCTTT. Protein sequence: CASKGTGLTEAFF.